This T cell receptor (beta chain) was identified in a study of regulatory T cells in long-lasting Graves disease. The study, taken as a whole, reports: Segments TRBV28, TRBJ1-2 and TRBJ2-5 showed preferential usage in persistent disease. Among the persistent patients, 2,500 to 3,500 public clonotypes were shared, more than the 850 to 1,000 shared among new patients. Accuracy was possibly reduced by small sample size.

HTBI primers from iRepertoire and Arm-PCR of CDR3 regions yielded the TCR beta libraries. TCRdb itself ran the multiplex PCR reads through MiXCR, one entry per CDR3 protein. This sample carries about 300,000 distinct CDR3 sequences, 15% to 20% of them seen once, and the ten largest clones take less than 40%. The CDR3 is made up of 13 amino acids. Trimming removed 5 bases from V and 10 bases from J, with 17 bases in between. Germline CDR1 PRHDT, CDR2 FYEKMQ (reference sequence). The time point is: newly diagnosed GD, antithyroid drugs for less than 3 months. RNA isolated from PBMCs was used to make the TCR library. The EDTA tubes were filled with 7 to 9.5 milliliters of drawn peripheral blood. For this clonotype: The target antigen is unknown.

V usage is TRBV13 and J usage is TRBJ1-1, with D possibly TRBD1 on 5 matching bases. This TCR was recovered from a female donor with Graves disease. The input for sequencing was peripheral blood mononuclear cells (PBMCs), taken at new diagnosis, from a patient treated with antithyroid drugs. For the CDR3, the DNA is TGTGCCAGCAGCCGCCAGAGGCCCGGGGGAGCTTTCTTT. This gives the protein CASSRQRPGGAFF.